The rows below give T cell receptor beta chains drawn from one sample of a study of cytomegalovirus exposure and HLA in healthy donors. Measured with immunoSEQ multiplex PCR; TCRdb has only the in-frame clones, and not every one. The sample includes around 170,000 clones, almost 85% of them seen just once. The sample consisted of PBMCs. These receptors were taken from a woman aged 50 to 60 in good health and CMV-seronegative. The conserved cysteine and the conserved F or W are not part of the CDR3 here. The order of the fields is V gene, CDR3 protein.

v_call: TRBV5-1
cdr3_aa: ASSAWTGSSYEQY

v_call: TRBV7-2
cdr3_aa: ASSSSPGYGYT

v_call: TRBV5-4
cdr3_aa: ASSQELYGANVLT

v_call: TRBV28
cdr3_aa: ASLKTSGNYNEQF

v_call: TRBV7-8
cdr3_aa: ASSFFESQETQY

v_call: TRBV7-2
cdr3_aa: ASSFHWDRDNEQF

v_call: TRBV5-6
cdr3_aa: ASSPTGPVGLGYT

v_call: TRBV5-1
cdr3_aa: ASSLAPQETQY

v_call: TRBV9
cdr3_aa: ASSPQGWGEQY

v_call: TRBV18
cdr3_aa: ASSGQMNTEAF

v_call: TRBV19
cdr3_aa: ASSIGGDTYNEQF

v_call: TRBV2
cdr3_aa: ASRRRIVQETQY

v_call: TRBV7-9
cdr3_aa: ASSLSGSSYEQY

v_call: TRBV5-1
cdr3_aa: ASSRDSGRISTDTQY

v_call: TRBV7-9
cdr3_aa: ASSLSGGTDTQY

v_call: TRBV2
cdr3_aa: ASSTTVTYEQY

v_call: TRBV5-1
cdr3_aa: ASSLGEAKNIQY

v_call: TRBV19
cdr3_aa: ASEKTGGRRNIQY

v_call: TRBV30
cdr3_aa: AWRRGGITEAF

v_call: TRBV13
cdr3_aa: ASSLARGNTIY

v_call: TRBV5-6
cdr3_aa: ASSSSGAVYGYT

v_call: TRBV27
cdr3_aa: ASRRSYQETQY

v_call: TRBV19
cdr3_aa: ASRKGTGSSYNEQF

v_call: TRBV6-1
cdr3_aa: ASRDRAIGETQY

v_call: TRBV7-2
cdr3_aa: ASSFFPKGGSNEKLF

v_call: TRBV5-1
cdr3_aa: ASTPGGGNSYEQY

v_call: TRBV13
cdr3_aa: ASRRGQGISPLH

v_call: TRBV14
cdr3_aa: ASSQNWGVPQETQY

v_call: TRBV15
cdr3_aa: ATSREFQGYGYT

v_call: TRBV7-6
cdr3_aa: ASSLTGVRDEQY

v_call: TRBV6-5
cdr3_aa: ASSSAGGSLYEQY

v_call: TRBV9
cdr3_aa: ASSSLAGGVTDTQY

v_call: TRBV20-1
cdr3_aa: SAPAGSNT

v_call: TRBV2
cdr3_aa: ASTLTGGTQY

v_call: TRBV5-6
cdr3_aa: ASSLSPGDGGYT

v_call: TRBV28
cdr3_aa: ASSFPSGSGLYEQY

v_call: TRBV19
cdr3_aa: ASRENRDRDTGELF